The clone carrying this T cell receptor (beta chain) has more than one count but fewer than ten. The data were taken from a study of patients and donors after allogeneic stem cell transplantation. MiXCR was run by TCRdb on the RT-PCR reads, yielding one entry per CDR3 protein. Among approximately 200,000 distinct CDR3 sequences listed, roughly an eighth were seen once. Germline-derived CDR1 and CDR2 are LGHDT and YNNKEL (reference sequence). The CDR3 is made up of 14 amino acids. V was clipped by 2 bases and J by 2 bases; unmatched bases: 1. This receptor was obtained from a human donor who was either an allogeneic HSCT recipient or a stem cell or donor lymphocyte infusion donor (not recorded which). It is not recorded whose cells these are; they may come from a transplant donor. The chain joins TRBV3-1 to TRBJ2-3; 7 bases align to TRBD2. The specimen sequenced was blood, either unsorted or a sorted T cell fraction (not recorded which). CDR3 protein: CASSQLAATDTQYF. For the CDR3, the DNA is TGTGCCAGCAGCCAACTAGCGGCCACAGATACGCAGTATTTT.